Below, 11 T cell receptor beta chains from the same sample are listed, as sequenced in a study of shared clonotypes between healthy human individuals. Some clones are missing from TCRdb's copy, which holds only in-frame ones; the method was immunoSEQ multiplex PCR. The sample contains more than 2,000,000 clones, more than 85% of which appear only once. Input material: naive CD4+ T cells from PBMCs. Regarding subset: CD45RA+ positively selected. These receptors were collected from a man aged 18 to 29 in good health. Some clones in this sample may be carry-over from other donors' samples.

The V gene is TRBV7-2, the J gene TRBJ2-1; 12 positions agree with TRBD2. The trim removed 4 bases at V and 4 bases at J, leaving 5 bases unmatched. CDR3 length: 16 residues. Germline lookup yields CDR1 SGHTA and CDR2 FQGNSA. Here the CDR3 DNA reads TGTGCCAGCAGCTCCTGGACTAGCGGGGTGTACAATGAGCAGTTCTTC. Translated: CASSSWTSGVYNEQFF.

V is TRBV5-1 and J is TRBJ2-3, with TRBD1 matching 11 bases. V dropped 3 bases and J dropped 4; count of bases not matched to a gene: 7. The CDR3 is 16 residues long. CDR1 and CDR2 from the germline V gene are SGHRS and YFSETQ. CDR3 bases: TGCGCCAGCAGCTCTGGGGGACAGGGGGGCGCAGATACGCAGTATTTT. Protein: CASSSGGQGGADTQYF.

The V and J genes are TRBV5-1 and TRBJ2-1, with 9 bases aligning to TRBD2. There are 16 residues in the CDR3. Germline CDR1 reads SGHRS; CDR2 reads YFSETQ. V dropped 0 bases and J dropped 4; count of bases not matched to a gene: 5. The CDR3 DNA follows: TGCGCCAGCAGCTTGGTGTCTAGCGGGGCTTACAATGAGCAGTTCTTC. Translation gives CASSLVSSGAYNEQFF.

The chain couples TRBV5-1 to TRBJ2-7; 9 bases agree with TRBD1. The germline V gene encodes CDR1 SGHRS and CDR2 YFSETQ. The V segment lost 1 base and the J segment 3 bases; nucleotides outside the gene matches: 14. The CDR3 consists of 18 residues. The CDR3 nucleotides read TGCGCCAGCAGCTTGAGACAGGGGGTTACGGGAGGCAACTACGAGCAGTACTTC. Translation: CASSLRQGVTGGNYEQYF.

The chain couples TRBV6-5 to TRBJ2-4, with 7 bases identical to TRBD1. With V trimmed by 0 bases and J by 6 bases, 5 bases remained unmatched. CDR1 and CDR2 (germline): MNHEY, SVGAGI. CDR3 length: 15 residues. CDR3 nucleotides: TGTGCCAGCAGTTACTCAGGACAGGATGGAAACATTCAGTACTTC. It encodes CASSYSGQDGNIQYF.

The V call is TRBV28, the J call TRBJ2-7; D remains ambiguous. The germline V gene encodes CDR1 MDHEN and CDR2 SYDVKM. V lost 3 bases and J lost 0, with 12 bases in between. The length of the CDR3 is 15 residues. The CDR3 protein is CASSFIGPTSYEQYF. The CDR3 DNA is TGTGCCAGCAGTTTTATCGGACCGACCTCCTACGAGCAGTACTTC.

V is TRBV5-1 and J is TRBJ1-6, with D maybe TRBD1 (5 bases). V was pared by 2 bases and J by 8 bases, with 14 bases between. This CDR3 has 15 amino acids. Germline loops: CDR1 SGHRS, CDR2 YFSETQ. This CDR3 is CASSLMGRWDSPLHF. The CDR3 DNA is TGCGCCAGCAGCTTAATGGGACGGTGGGATTCACCCCTCCACTTT.

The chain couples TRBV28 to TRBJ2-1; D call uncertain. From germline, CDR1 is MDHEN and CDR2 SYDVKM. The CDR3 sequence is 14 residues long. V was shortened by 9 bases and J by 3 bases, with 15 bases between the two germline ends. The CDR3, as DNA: TGTGCCAGTTCACCAGGATTTAACTACAATGAGCAGTTCTTC. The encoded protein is CASSPGFNYNEQFF.

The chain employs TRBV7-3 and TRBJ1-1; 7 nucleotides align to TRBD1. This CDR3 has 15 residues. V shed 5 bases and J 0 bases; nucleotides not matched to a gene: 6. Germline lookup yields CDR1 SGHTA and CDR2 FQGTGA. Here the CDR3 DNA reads TGTGCCAGCAGCAAACAGGGGCCATTGAACACTGAAGCTTTCTTT. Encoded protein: CASSKQGPLNTEAFF.

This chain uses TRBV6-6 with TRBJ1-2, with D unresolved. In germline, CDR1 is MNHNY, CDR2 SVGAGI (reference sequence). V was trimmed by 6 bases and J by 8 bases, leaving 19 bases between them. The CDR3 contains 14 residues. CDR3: CASRPDYNDLGYTF. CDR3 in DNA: TGTGCCAGCAGACCGGACTACAACGATCTGGGCTACACCTTC.

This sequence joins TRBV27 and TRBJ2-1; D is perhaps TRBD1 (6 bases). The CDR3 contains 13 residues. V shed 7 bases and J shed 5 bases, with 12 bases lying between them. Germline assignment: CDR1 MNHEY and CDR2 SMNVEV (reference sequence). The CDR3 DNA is TGTGCCAGCACGGACAGAACGGACAATGAGCAGTTCTTC. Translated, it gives CASTDRTDNEQFF.